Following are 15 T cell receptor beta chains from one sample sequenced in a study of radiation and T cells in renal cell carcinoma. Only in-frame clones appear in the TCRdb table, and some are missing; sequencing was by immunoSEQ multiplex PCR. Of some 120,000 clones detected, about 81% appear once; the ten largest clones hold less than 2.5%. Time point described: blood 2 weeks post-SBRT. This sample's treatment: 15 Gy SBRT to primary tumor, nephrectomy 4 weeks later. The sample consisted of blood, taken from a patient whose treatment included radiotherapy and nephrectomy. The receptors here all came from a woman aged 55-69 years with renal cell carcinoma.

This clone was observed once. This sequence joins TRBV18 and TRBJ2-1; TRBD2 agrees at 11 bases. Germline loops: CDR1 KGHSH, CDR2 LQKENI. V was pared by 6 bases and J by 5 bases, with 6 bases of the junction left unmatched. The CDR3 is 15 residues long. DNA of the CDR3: TGTGCCAGCTCGCCTGGGACTAGCGGACACAATGAGCAGTTCTTC. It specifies CASSPGTSGHNEQFF.

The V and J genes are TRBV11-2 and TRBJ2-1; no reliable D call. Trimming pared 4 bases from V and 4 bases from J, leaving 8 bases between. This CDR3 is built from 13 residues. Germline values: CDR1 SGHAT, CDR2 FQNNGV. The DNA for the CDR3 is TGTGCCAGCAGCTGGGCCGGGTACAATGAGCAGTTCTTC. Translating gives CASSWAGYNEQFF. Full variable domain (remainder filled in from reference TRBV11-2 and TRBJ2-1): EAGVAQSPRYKIIEKRQSVAFWCNPISGHATLYWYQQILGQGPKLLIQFQNNGVVDDSQLPKDRFSAERLKGVDSTLKIQPAKLEDSAVYLCASSWAGYNEQFFGPGTRLTVL.

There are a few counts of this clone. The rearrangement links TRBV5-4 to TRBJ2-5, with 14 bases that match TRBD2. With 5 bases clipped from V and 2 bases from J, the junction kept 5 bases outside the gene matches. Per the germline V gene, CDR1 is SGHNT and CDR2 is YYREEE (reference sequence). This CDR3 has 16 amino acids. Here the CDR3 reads CASSPRTSGGQETQYF. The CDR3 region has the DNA TGTGCCAGCAGTCCACGGACTAGCGGGGGGCAAGAGACCCAGTACTTC.

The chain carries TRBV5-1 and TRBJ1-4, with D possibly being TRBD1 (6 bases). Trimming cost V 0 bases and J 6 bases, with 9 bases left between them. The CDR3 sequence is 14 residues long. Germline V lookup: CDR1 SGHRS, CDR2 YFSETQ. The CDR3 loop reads CASSLGTADEKLFF. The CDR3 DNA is TGCGCCAGCAGCTTGGGGACAGCGGATGAAAAACTGTTTTTT.

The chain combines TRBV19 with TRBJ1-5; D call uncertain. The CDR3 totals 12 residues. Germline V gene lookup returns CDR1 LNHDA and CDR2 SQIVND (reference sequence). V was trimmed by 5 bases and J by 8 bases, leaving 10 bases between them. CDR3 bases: TGTGCCAGTAGTTCTTTCGACGAGCCCCAGCATTTT. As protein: CASSSFDEPQHF.

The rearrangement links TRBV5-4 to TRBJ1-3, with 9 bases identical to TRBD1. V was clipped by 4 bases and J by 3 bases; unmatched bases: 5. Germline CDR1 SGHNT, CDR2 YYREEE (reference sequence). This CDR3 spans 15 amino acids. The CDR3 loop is CASSVTGGNGNTIYF. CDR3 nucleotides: TGTGCCAGCAGCGTCACAGGGGGCAATGGAAACACCATATATTTT.

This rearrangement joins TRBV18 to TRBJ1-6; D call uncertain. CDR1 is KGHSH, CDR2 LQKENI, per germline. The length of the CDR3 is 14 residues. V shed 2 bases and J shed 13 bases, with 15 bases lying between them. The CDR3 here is CASSPGDLASPLHF. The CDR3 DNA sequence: TGTGCCAGCTCACCAGGGGATTTGGCATCTCCCCTCCACTTT.

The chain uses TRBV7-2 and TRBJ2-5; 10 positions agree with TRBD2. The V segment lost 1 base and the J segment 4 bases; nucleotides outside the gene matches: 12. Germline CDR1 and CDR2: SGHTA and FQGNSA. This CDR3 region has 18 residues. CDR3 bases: TGTGCCAGCAGCTTAGGTAGCGGGGGGACAGGATACTTAGAGACCCAGTACTTC. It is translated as CASSLGSGGTGYLETQYF.

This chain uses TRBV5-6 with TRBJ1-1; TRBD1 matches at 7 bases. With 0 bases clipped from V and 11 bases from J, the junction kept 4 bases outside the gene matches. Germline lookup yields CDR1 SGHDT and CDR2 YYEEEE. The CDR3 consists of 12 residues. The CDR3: CASSLGEGAAFF. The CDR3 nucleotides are TGTGCCAGCAGCTTGGGAGAGGGGGCGGCTTTCTTT.

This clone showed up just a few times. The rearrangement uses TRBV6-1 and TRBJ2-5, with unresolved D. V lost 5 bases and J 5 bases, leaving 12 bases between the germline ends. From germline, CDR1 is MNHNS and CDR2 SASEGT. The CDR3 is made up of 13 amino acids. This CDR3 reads CASSTLAPETQYF. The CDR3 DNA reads TGTGCCAGCAGTACGCTGGCCCCCGAGACCCAGTACTTC.

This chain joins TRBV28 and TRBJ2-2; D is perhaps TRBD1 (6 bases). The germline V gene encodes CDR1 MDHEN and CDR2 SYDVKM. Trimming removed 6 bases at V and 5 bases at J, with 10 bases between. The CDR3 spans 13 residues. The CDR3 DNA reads TGTGCCAGCAGGTCGACAGGAACCGGGGAGCTGTTTTTT. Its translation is CASRSTGTGELFF.

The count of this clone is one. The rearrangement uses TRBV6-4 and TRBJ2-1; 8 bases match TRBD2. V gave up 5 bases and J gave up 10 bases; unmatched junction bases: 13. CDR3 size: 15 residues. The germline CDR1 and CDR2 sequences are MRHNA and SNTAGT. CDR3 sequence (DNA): TGTGCCAGCAGTTGGGGCGGGAGGCCGGTTAACGAGCAGTTCTTC. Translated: CASSWGGRPVNEQFF.

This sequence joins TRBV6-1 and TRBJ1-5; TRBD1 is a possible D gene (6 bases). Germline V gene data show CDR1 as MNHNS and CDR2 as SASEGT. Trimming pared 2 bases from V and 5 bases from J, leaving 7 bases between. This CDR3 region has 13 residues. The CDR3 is CASSEYRDQPQHF. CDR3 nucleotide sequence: TGTGCCAGCAGTGAATACAGGGATCAGCCCCAGCATTTT.

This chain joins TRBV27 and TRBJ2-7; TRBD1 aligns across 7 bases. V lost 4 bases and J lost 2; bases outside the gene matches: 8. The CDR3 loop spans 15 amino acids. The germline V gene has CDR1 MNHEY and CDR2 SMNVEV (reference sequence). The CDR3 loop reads CASSSTRQGPYEQYF. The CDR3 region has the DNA TGTGCCAGCAGTTCGACCAGACAGGGTCCCTACGAGCAGTACTTC.

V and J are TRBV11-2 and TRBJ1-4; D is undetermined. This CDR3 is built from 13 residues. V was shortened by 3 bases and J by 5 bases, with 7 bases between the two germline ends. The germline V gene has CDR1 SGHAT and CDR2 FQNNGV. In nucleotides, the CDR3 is TGTGCCAGCAGCTTGAGTCGGAATGAAAAACTGTTTTTT. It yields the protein CASSLSRNEKLFF.